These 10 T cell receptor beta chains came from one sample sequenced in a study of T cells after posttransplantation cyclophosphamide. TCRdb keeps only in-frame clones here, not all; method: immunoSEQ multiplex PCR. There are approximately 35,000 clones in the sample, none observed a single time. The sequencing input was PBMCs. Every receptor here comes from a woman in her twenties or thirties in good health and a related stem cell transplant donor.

The CDR3 bases are TGTGCCAGCAGTGAGTTAGGGGGCCAGCCCCAGCATTTT. Its protein product is CASSELGGQPQHF. The gene calls are TRBV6-1 and TRBJ1-5, with 7 bases that match TRBD1. Germline V lookup: CDR1 MNHNS, CDR2 SASEGT. The CDR3 covers 13 residues. The junction had 3 bases not matched to a gene; V was cut back by 3 bases and J by 7 bases.

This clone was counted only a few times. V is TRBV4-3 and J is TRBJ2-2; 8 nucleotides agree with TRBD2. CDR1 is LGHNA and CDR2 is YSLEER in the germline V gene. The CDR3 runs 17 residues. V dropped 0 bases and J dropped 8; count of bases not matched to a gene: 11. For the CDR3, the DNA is TGCGCCAGCAGCCAAGACGGCGGGGGGCCCCTAATGGGGGAGCTGTTTTTT. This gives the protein CASSQDGGGPLMGELFF.

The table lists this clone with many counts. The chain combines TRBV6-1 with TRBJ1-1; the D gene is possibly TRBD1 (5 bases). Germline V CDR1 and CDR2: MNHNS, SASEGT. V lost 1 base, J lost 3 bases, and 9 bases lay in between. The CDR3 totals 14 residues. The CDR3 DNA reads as TGTGCCAGCAGTGAAGGCAGGGTGGACACTGAAGCTTTCTTT. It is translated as CASSEGRVDTEAFF.

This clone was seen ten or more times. The CDR3 DNA is TGTGCCAGCTCACCAGGACAGGGGGGCTCCTACGAGCAGTACTTC. This codes for CASSPGQGGSYEQYF. V is TRBV18 and J is TRBJ2-7; TRBD1 agrees at 10 bases. The CDR3 is 15 residues long. V trimming: 2 bases; J trimming: 0 bases; junction bases outside the gene matches: 1. CDR1 KGHSH and CDR2 LQKENI come from the germline V gene.

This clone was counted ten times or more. CDR3 amino acids: CASSMNQPQHF. Written as DNA, the CDR3 is TGTGCCAGCAGCATGAATCAGCCCCAGCATTTT. The V and J genes are TRBV6-6 and TRBJ1-5, with unresolved D. CDR1 is MNHNY and CDR2 is SVGAGI in the germline V gene (reference sequence). This CDR3 spans 11 amino acids. Trimming left V 6 bases short and J 4 bases short, with 4 bases between.

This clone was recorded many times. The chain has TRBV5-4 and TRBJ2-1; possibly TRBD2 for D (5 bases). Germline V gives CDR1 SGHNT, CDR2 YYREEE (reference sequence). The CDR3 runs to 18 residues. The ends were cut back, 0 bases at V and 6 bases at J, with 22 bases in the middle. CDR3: CASSLGWLRVASSNEQFF. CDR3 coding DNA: TGTGCCAGCAGCTTGGGTTGGTTAAGGGTAGCGTCGTCCAATGAGCAGTTCTTC.

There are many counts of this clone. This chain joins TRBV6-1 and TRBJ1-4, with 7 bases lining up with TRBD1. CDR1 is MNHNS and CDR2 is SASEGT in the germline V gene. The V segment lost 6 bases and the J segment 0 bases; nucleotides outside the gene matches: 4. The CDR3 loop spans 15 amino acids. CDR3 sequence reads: CASSRDRATNEKLFF. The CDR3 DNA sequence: TGTGCCAGCAGCCGGGACAGAGCAACTAATGAAAAACTGTTTTTT.

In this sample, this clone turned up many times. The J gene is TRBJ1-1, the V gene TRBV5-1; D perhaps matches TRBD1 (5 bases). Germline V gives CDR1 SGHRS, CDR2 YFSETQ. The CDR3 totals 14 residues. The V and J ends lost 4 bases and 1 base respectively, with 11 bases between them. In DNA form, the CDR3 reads TGCGCCAGCAGCGCACAGGTCGAGAACACTGAAGCTTTCTTT. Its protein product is CASSAQVENTEAFF.

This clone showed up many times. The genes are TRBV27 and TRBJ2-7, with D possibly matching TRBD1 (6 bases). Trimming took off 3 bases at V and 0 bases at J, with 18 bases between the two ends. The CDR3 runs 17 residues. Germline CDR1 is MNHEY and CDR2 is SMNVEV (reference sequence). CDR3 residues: CASSLAGTPGSSYEQYF. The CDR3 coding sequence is TGTGCCAGCAGTTTGGCCGGGACACCAGGTAGCTCCTACGAGCAGTACTTC.

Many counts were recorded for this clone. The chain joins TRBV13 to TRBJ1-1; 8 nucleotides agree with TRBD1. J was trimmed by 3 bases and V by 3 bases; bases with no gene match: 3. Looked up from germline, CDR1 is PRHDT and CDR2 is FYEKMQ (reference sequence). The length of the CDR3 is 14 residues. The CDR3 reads CASSFTGGDTEAFF. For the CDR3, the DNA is TGTGCCAGCAGCTTCACAGGGGGGGACACTGAAGCTTTCTTT.